This T cell receptor beta chain emerged from a study of T cell responses to AZD1222 COVID-19 vaccine. Study results and caveats: The peak T cell response came first, and repertoires were sampled only after it. Breadth and depth of Spike-specific TCRs rose after two AZD1222 doses. Close to half of all spike-specific TCRs reportedly target regions of the variants that are unmutated. Baseline seropositives among AZD1222 recipients totaled only 5 to 7.

Turning to this clone: Its cognate antigen is unknown.

The assay was immunoSEQ multiplex PCR, and TCRdb's table has in-frame clones only and misses some. This table holds about 150,000 clones, roughly 85% found once. The CDR3 is made up of 15 amino acids. CDR1 and CDR2 from the germline V gene are GTSNPN and SVGIG (reference sequence). Trimming cost V 4 bases and J 4 bases; bases outside gene matches: 10. The V call is TRBV30, the J call TRBJ1-3, with 7 bases fitting TRBD1. The TCR originated in an adult who received the MenACWY meningococcal vaccine as a control. Sample: peripheral blood, taken 28 days after the second dose of the MenACWY control vaccine. The CDR3 nucleotides are TGTGCCTGGAAATCAGGCAGGGGGACAGGAAACACCATATATTTT. This encodes CAWKSGRGTGNTIYF. The full variable domain, rest sourced from reference TRBV30 and TRBJ1-3, is SQTIHQWPATLVQPVGSPLSLECTVEGTSNPNLYWYRQAAGRGLQLLFYSVGIGQISSEVPQNLSASRPQDRQFILSSKKLLLSDSGFYLCAWKSGRGTGNTIYFGEGSWLTVV.